One and the same sample provided the 17 T cell receptor beta chains below, sequenced in a study of shared clonotypes between healthy human individuals (TCRdb year 2020). Library creation used the immunoSEQ multiplex PCR assay. This is the immuneACCESS table as TCRdb keeps it, with only in-frame sequences that have V and J called. A part of the clones is gone; compared with another copy, unresolved V genes explain less than half, and the rest is unexplained. The sample records 1.6 million or so clones, around 98.5% of which are singletons. The ten largest clones represent 0.36% of the sample. Specimen: naive CD4+ T cells sorted from blood. What this sample's cell subset or site label stands for: CD45RA+ positively selected. These TCRs come from a man aged 30 to 45 in good health.

The gene calls are TRBV19 and TRBJ2-7, with 7 positions matching TRBD1. The J segment lost 2 bases and the V segment lost 5 bases, leaving 0 bases of the junction unmatched. The CDR3 covers 12 residues. The germline V gene encodes CDR1 LNHDA and CDR2 SQIVND (reference sequence). DNA for the CDR3: TGTGCCAGTAGTGGGACAGCCTACGAGCAGTACTTC. Protein: CASSGTAYEQYF.

V and J are TRBV14 and TRBJ2-7; D uncertain. The CDR3 totals 15 residues. The germline CDR1 and CDR2 sequences are SGHDN and FVKESK. Trimming shortened V by 1 base and J by 4 bases, and 14 bases separated the two germline ends. The CDR3 nucleotides read TGTGCCAGCAGCCAAGTTTCCGGGTCTCGATACGAGCAGTACTTC. Translating it yields CASSQVSGSRYEQYF.

V usage is TRBV5-4 and J usage is TRBJ2-6, with a weak D call TRBD1 (6 bases). The V end lost 0 bases, the J end lost 2 bases, and 12 bases lay between the germline ends. CDR3 length: 17 amino acids. CDR1 and CDR2 (germline): SGHNT, YYREEE (reference sequence). The DNA for the CDR3 is TGTGCCAGCAGCTTGGACAACAGGGAGCCTGGGGCCAACGTCCTGACTTTC. Residues: CASSLDNREPGANVLTF.

The gene calls are TRBV25-1 and TRBJ1-5; unclear D gene. This CDR3 comprises 15 residues. V shed 3 bases and J shed 5 bases, with 14 bases lying between them. From germline, CDR1 is MGHDK and CDR2 SYGVNS. The DNA for the CDR3 is TGTGCCAGCAGTGACCCCCGGACTGGGGATCAGCCCCAGCATTTT. Protein: CASSDPRTGDQPQHF.

The chain employs TRBV19 and TRBJ2-3; the match to TRBD2 covers 8 bases. CDR1 is LNHDA and CDR2 is SQIVND in the germline V gene (reference sequence). The CDR3 runs to 12 residues. The trim removed 3 bases at V and 8 bases at J, leaving 1 base unmatched. The CDR3 DNA follows: TGTGCCAGTAGTATCAGCGGGAGTACGCAGTATTTT. Translated, it gives CASSISGSTQYF.

The chain joins TRBV2 to TRBJ1-2; D unresolved. The CDR3 is 12 amino acids. Trimming pared 6 bases from V and 7 bases from J, leaving 12 bases between. The germline gives CDR1 SNHLY, CDR2 FYNNEI. In DNA form, the CDR3 reads TGTGCCAGCAGGGAGGCAGGCGGTGGCTACACCTTC. Protein sequence: CASREAGGGYTF.

In DNA, the CDR3 is TGTGCCTGGAGCTGGGGCAGCCCGAATGAAAAACTGTTTTTT. Translated, it gives CAWSWGSPNEKLFF. This chain uses TRBV30 with TRBJ1-4; maybe TRBD1 (5 bases). The V gene's germline CDR1 is GTSNPN and CDR2 SVGIG (reference sequence). CDR3 length: 14 amino acids. V was clipped by 3 bases and J by 5 bases, with 13 bases between them. Full variable domain (missing parts from reference TRBV30 and TRBJ1-4): SQTIHQWPATLVQPVGSPLSLECTVEGTSNPNLYWYRQAAGRGLQLLFYSVGIGQISSEVPQNLSASRPQDRQFILSSKKLLLSDSGFYLCAWSWGSPNEKLFFGSGTQLSVL.

Note on this clone: An end of the junction differs from the germline gene, which may be a read error. The chain joins TRBV28 to TRBJ2-7, with D perhaps TRBD1 (5 bases). Per the germline V gene, CDR1 is MDHEN and CDR2 is SYDVKM. CDR3 size: 14 residues. CDR3 sequence (DNA): TGTGCCAGCAGTTTCGAGGTACCTGGCAGGGAAAACAACTTC. Amino acid sequence: CASSFEVPGRENNF.

The chain combines TRBV28 with TRBJ2-7; TRBD1 aligns across 9 bases. After removal of 9 bases from V and 7 bases from J, the junction contained 10 bases not matched to a gene. From germline, CDR1 is MDHEN and CDR2 SYDVKM. The CDR3 sequence is 13 residues long. The CDR3 loop is CASNLGQGREQYF. In nucleotides, the CDR3 is TGTGCCAGTAATTTGGGACAGGGTAGGGAGCAGTACTTC.

This rearrangement joins TRBV7-9 to TRBJ2-7, with 7 bases fitting TRBD1. Germline V CDR1 and CDR2: SEHNR, FQNEAQ (reference sequence). This CDR3 comprises 14 residues. V lost 5 bases and J lost 3; bases outside the gene matches: 7. CDR3 region: CASSRETGNYEQYF. The CDR3 DNA reads TGTGCCAGCAGCCGCGAGACAGGGAACTACGAGCAGTACTTC.

The rearrangement joins TRBV10-3 to TRBJ1-4, with D perhaps TRBD1 (5 bases). The ends were cut back, 6 bases at V and 2 bases at J, with 10 bases in the middle. This CDR3 comprises 14 residues. Looked up from germline, CDR1 is ENHRY and CDR2 is SYGVKD. Written as DNA, the CDR3 is TGTGCCATCAGGGGGACTGCGACTAATGAAAAACTGTTTTTT. As protein: CAIRGTATNEKLFF.

CDR3 bases: TGCGCCAGCAGCTTGGCAGGAGGACAACCTTTAATTCGCTATGGCTACACCTTC. It codes for CASSLAGGQPLIRYGYTF. V gene TRBV5-1 combines with J gene TRBJ1-2; D is possibly TRBD1 (5 bases). V was trimmed by 0 bases and J by 4 bases, leaving 22 bases between them. This CDR3 region has 18 residues. Germline-derived CDR1 and CDR2 are SGHRS and YFSETQ.

The rearrangement uses TRBV19 and TRBJ2-2, with 8 bases matching TRBD2. The CDR3 is 14 residues long. V lost 5 bases and J lost 7; bases outside the gene matches: 6. Per the germline V gene, CDR1 is LNHDA and CDR2 is SQIVND (reference sequence). CDR3 loop: CASSAGTSHGELFF. The CDR3 nucleotides read TGTGCCAGTAGTGCCGGGACTAGTCACGGGGAGCTGTTTTTT. Full variable domain (missing parts from reference TRBV19 and TRBJ2-2): DGGITQSPKYLFRKEGQNVTLSCEQNLNHDAMYWYRQDPGQGLRLIYYSQIVNDFQKGDIAEGYSVSREKKESFPLTVTSAQKNPTAFYLCASSAGTSHGELFFGEGSRLTVL.

About this clone itself: The junction departs from germline at one end; a sequencing error may be responsible. DNA of the CDR3: TGTGCCAGCAGTGAAGCGGGCCGGGGGCAAGGGACCCAGTACTTC. Translated: CASSEAGRGQGTQYF. The chain uses TRBV2 and TRBJ2-5; TRBD1 or TRBD2 may be the D gene (6 bases each). The CDR3 runs 15 residues. Looked up from germline, CDR1 is SNHLY and CDR2 is FYNNEI.

This chain joins TRBV27 and TRBJ2-7, with 12 bases fitting TRBD2. This CDR3 is 13 amino acids long. V was clipped by 7 bases and J by 2 bases; unmatched bases: 0. Germline assignment: CDR1 MNHEY and CDR2 SMNVEV (reference sequence). The CDR3 coding sequence is TGTGCCAGCACTAGCGGGAGGGCCTACGAGCAGTACTTC. The encoded protein is CASTSGRAYEQYF.

This rearrangement joins TRBV5-1 to TRBJ1-5; 11 positions agree with TRBD1. The CDR3 spans 24 residues. Germline V gene sequence: CDR1 SGHRS, CDR2 YFSETQ. Germline trimming cut 2 bases from V and 0 bases from J; bases unmatched to any gene: 25. The CDR3 DNA reads TGCGCCAGCAGCTTAAACTCCCGTCTACGGACAGGGGGCGTAGGTTCTTATAGCAATCAGCCCCAGCATTTT. Its protein is CASSLNSRLRTGGVGSYSNQPQHF.

The chain employs TRBV5-1 and TRBJ2-2; no reliable D call. This CDR3 contains 16 residues. The germline gives CDR1 SGHRS, CDR2 YFSETQ. V lost 0 bases to trimming and J lost 2 bases, with 11 bases between them. The CDR3 DNA is TGCGCCAGCAGCTTGGCCCCTGGGTACAACACCGGGGAGCTGTTTTTT. The encoded protein is CASSLAPGYNTGELFF.